These 29 T cell receptor beta chains share one sample of origin, sequenced in a study of OX40 agonist ivuxolimab in advanced cancers. The data were produced by immunoSEQ multiplex PCR, yet TCRdb's version contains in-frame clones alone and is incomplete. The profile shows tens of thousands of clones, approximately 78% of them singletons. Sequenced material: CD4+ or CD8+ T cells sorted from blood, taken in a trial of the OX40 agonist ivuxolimab. These receptors were collected from an adult with an advanced solid tumor such as melanoma, head and neck, liver or kidney cancer.

J is TRBJ2-3 and V is TRBV11-2, with D possibly matching TRBD2 (5 bases). The CDR3 is made up of 14 amino acids. In germline, CDR1 is SGHAT, CDR2 FQNNGV. V gave up 6 bases and J gave up 5 bases, with 15 bases separating them. In DNA form, the CDR3 reads TGTGCCAGCAGAATATATGGCCGGGAAGATACGCAGTATTTT. Protein sequence: CASRIYGREDTQYF.

J is TRBJ1-1 and V is TRBV5-5, with D possibly matching TRBD1 (5 bases). CDR1 is SGHKS, CDR2 YYEKEE, per germline (reference sequence). Trimming stripped 4 bases from V and 8 bases from J, with 18 bases between. CDR3 length: 14 amino acids. The CDR3: CASSTMGTVIEAFF. The DNA for the CDR3 is TGTGCCAGCAGCACAATGGGGACCGTAATCGAAGCTTTCTTT.

The rearrangement links TRBV10-3 to TRBJ2-7; 8 bases align to TRBD1. This CDR3 spans 12 amino acids. The germline V gene encodes CDR1 ENHRY and CDR2 SYGVKD. Trimming took 6 bases from V and 5 from J; bases not matched to a gene: 3. The CDR3 reads CAIRQGDNEQYF. The CDR3 coding sequence is TGTGCCATCAGACAGGGGGACAACGAGCAGTACTTC.

The CDR3 loop reads CASSFPGTGGYEQYF. CDR3 DNA: TGTGCCAGCAGCTTTCCCGGGACAGGGGGCTACGAGCAGTACTTC. The J gene is TRBJ2-7, the V gene TRBV5-6, with 11 bases lining up with TRBD1. The ends lost 2 bases at V and 3 bases at J; junction bases unmatched: 4. Germline V lookup: CDR1 SGHDT, CDR2 YYEEEE. The length of the CDR3 is 15 residues.

The rearrangement uses TRBV2 and TRBJ1-1; D gene ambiguous. Trimming removed 1 base from V and 4 bases from J, with 10 bases in between. The CDR3 is 14 amino acids. CDR1 and CDR2 from the germline V gene are SNHLY and FYNNEI. The DNA of the CDR3 is TGTGCCAGCAGTGAAGGGTCCCTGGGCACTGAAGCTTTCTTT. It specifies CASSEGSLGTEAFF.

The chain has TRBV18 and TRBJ2-1, with D possibly being TRBD1 or TRBD2 (5 bases each). The CDR3 covers 15 residues. Germline CDR1 KGHSH, CDR2 LQKENI. Trimming stripped 6 bases from V and 3 bases from J, with 15 bases between. CDR3 coding DNA: TGTGCCAGCTCTCCAGGAATGGGACGCTACAATGAGCAGTTCTTC. This encodes CASSPGMGRYNEQFF. Full variable domain (rest looked up from reference TRBV18 and TRBJ2-1): NAGVMQNPRHLVRRRGQEARLRCSPMKGHSHVYWYRQLPEEGLKFMVYLQKENIIDESGMPKERFSAEFPKEGPSILRIQQVVRGDSAAYFCASSPGMGRYNEQFFGPGTRLTVL.

The rearrangement joins TRBV5-4 to TRBJ2-1, with D possibly being TRBD1 (6 bases). This CDR3 comprises 15 residues. The ends were cut back, 2 bases at V and 3 bases at J, with 12 bases in the middle. Germline CDR1 and CDR2: SGHNT and YYREEE (reference sequence). The CDR3 region has the DNA TGTGCCAGCAGCTTCCGACAGGCCGACTACAATGAGCAGTTCTTC. Amino acid sequence: CASSFRQADYNEQFF.

The J gene is TRBJ2-7, the V gene TRBV5-6; D uncertain. V lost 0 bases, J lost 1 base, and 5 bases lay in between. The germline gives CDR1 SGHDT, CDR2 YYEEEE. The CDR3 totals 13 residues. CDR3 nucleotides: TGTGCCAGCAGCTTGGTCTGGTCCTACGAGCAGTACTTC. This translates into CASSLVWSYEQYF.

The chain recombines TRBV7-8 with TRBJ2-1, with 9 positions matching TRBD2. Germline V CDR1 and CDR2: SGHVS, FQNEAQ. The CDR3 is 15 residues long. J was trimmed by 6 bases and V by 1 base; bases with no gene match: 4. In nucleotides, the CDR3 is TGTGCCAGCAGCTTAGGGCGGGGGGGCTTCAATGAGCAGTTCTTC. Residues: CASSLGRGGFNEQFF.

The CDR3 region is CASNRQGFNQPQHF. The CDR3 DNA follows: TGTGCCAGCAACCGACAGGGATTCAATCAGCCCCAGCATTTT. The chain combines TRBV28 with TRBJ1-5; TRBD1 matches 7 bases. This CDR3 contains 14 residues. V was clipped by 7 bases and J by 3 bases; unmatched bases: 6. Germline V gene data show CDR1 as MDHEN and CDR2 as SYDVKM.

This rearrangement joins TRBV19 to TRBJ2-7; TRBD2 matches 11 bases. The V gene's germline CDR1 is LNHDA and CDR2 SQIVND (reference sequence). J gave up 3 bases and V 4 bases, and 2 bases lay outside the gene matches. The length of the CDR3 is 14 residues. The CDR3, as DNA: TGTGCCAGTAGTAAGGGACTAGCGGACTACGAGCAGTACTTC. Translating gives CASSKGLADYEQYF.

This clone was seen only once. The chain couples TRBV5-6 to TRBJ2-7; 7 nucleotides agree with TRBD1. Per the germline V gene, CDR1 is SGHDT and CDR2 is YYEEEE. CDR3 length: 16 amino acids. V trimming: 2 bases; J trimming: 9 bases; junction bases outside the gene matches: 17. The CDR3 sequence: CASSLRGGELTTWQYF. DNA for the CDR3: TGTGCCAGCAGCTTAAGAGGGGGCGAATTGACTACGTGGCAGTACTTC.

The chain employs TRBV2 and TRBJ1-1, with D unclear. Per the germline V gene, CDR1 is SNHLY and CDR2 is FYNNEI. The CDR3 runs 13 residues. Trimming pared 1 base from V and 2 bases from J, leaving 5 bases between. This CDR3 is CASSEDHNTEAFF. The CDR3 DNA reads as TGTGCCAGCAGTGAAGACCATAACACTGAAGCTTTCTTT.

This chain connects TRBV30 to TRBJ1-3, with D possibly matching TRBD1 (5 bases). This CDR3 region has 15 residues. Germline lookup yields CDR1 GTSNPN and CDR2 SVGIG (reference sequence). Trimming removed 2 bases from V and 4 bases from J, with 15 bases in between. For the CDR3, the DNA is TGTGCCTGGAGTCTCGCGGGGGTTCGAGGAAACACCATATATTTT. Amino acid sequence: CAWSLAGVRGNTIYF.

The chain carries TRBV2 and TRBJ2-1, with a weak D call TRBD2 (5 bases). The CDR3 contains 14 residues. The V gene lost 4 bases and the J gene lost 4 bases, with 11 bases spanning the gap. In germline, CDR1 is SNHLY, CDR2 FYNNEI. The chain's CDR3 is CASSGSRGYNEQFF. CDR3 sequence (DNA): TGTGCCAGCAGTGGAAGCAGAGGGTACAATGAGCAGTTCTTC.

The genes are TRBV11-2 and TRBJ2-3, with 8 bases aligning to TRBD2. Germline CDR1 is SGHAT and CDR2 is FQNNGV. V shed 5 bases and J 3 bases; nucleotides not matched to a gene: 7. This CDR3 is 15 amino acids long. The CDR3 is CASSARGGGTDTQYF. The CDR3 nucleotides are TGTGCCAGCAGCGCCCGGGGGGGCGGGACAGATACGCAGTATTTT.

This clone was found once. The chain has TRBV2 and TRBJ2-5, with 11 bases matching TRBD2. Trimming took 6 bases from V and 2 from J; bases not matched to a gene: 5. The germline V gene encodes CDR1 SNHLY and CDR2 FYNNEI. The CDR3 runs 15 residues. CDR3 sequence reads: CASRTRLAGQETQYF. In DNA, the CDR3 is TGTGCCAGCAGAACTCGACTAGCGGGGCAAGAGACCCAGTACTTC.

This clone was observed a handful of times. The chain links TRBV5-1 to TRBJ1-5, with 8 bases that match TRBD1. Germline V lookup: CDR1 SGHRS, CDR2 YFSETQ. The trim removed 4 bases at V and 3 bases at J, leaving 6 bases unmatched. The CDR3 is made up of 15 amino acids. The CDR3 nucleotides are TGCGCCAGCAGCCGGACAGGGAAGGACAATCAGCCCCAGCATTTT. Its protein product is CASSRTGKDNQPQHF.

A word on this clone: One end of the junction is discordant with germline, which a read error may explain. The chain uses TRBV4-1 and TRBJ2-3; possible D gene TRBD2, 5 bases. CDR1 is MGHRA, CDR2 YSYEKL, per germline. The CDR3 has 15 residues. Here the CDR3 reads CVSSSRSGSTDTQYF. The DNA of the CDR3 is TGCGTCAGCAGCTCCCGGTCGGGGTCCACAGATACGCAGTATTTT.

The chain employs TRBV4-1 and TRBJ2-1, with TRBD1 matching over 8 bases. Trimming took 1 base from V and 3 from J; bases not matched to a gene: 8. Germline CDR1 reads MGHRA; CDR2 reads YSYEKL. This CDR3 has 17 residues. The DNA for the CDR3 is TGCGCCAGCAGCCAAGCCCCGGGACAGGCCATCTACAATGAGCAGTTCTTC. Its protein is CASSQAPGQAIYNEQFF.

This chain uses TRBV5-6 with TRBJ1-2, with D possibly being TRBD1 (6 bases). Looked up from germline, CDR1 is SGHDT and CDR2 is YYEEEE. The CDR3 has 14 residues. The ends were cut back, 4 bases at V and 5 bases at J, with 15 bases in the middle. CDR3 bases: TGTGCCAGCAGCCCCGGGATGGACAGATATGGCTACACCTTC. This gives the protein CASSPGMDRYGYTF.

This rearrangement joins TRBV6-1 to TRBJ1-5, with D perhaps matching TRBD1 (5 bases). The ends were cut back, 0 bases at V and 4 bases at J, with 16 bases in the middle. The germline CDR1 and CDR2 sequences are MNHNS and SASEGT. The CDR3 sequence is 17 residues long. CDR3: CASSEAGGRGVNQPQHF. The CDR3 DNA is TGTGCCAGCAGTGAAGCGGGGGGGAGGGGAGTTAATCAGCCCCAGCATTTT.

The rearrangement uses TRBV10-3 and TRBJ1-1; TRBD1 might be the D (5 bases). Germline assignment: CDR1 ENHRY and CDR2 SYGVKD. The CDR3 totals 15 residues. The ends were cut back, 0 bases at V and 11 bases at J, with 19 bases in the middle. In DNA, the CDR3 is TGTGCCATCAGTGAGTCGAGGACACGCGAGAGTGGGGCTTTCTTT. This encodes CAISESRTRESGAFF.

The chain joins TRBV7-8 to TRBJ1-1; no firm D call. Germline CDR1 is SGHVS and CDR2 is FQNEAQ. This CDR3 has 13 residues. The V and J ends lost 3 bases and 8 bases respectively, with 13 bases between them. CDR3 region: CASSFFLGGEAFF. CDR3 coding DNA: TGTGCCAGCAGCTTTTTTTTGGGAGGAGAAGCTTTCTTT.

The chain joins TRBV5-1 to TRBJ2-1, with 10 bases aligning to TRBD2. Germline CDR1 SGHRS, CDR2 YFSETQ. This CDR3 is built from 16 residues. The ends lost 3 bases at V and 1 base at J; junction bases unmatched: 4. CDR3 residues: CASSSLAGASYNEQFF. DNA for the CDR3: TGCGCCAGCAGCTCTCTAGCGGGAGCGTCCTACAATGAGCAGTTCTTC. Full variable domain (outside the CDR3, taken from reference TRBV5-1 and TRBJ2-1): KAGVTQTPRYLIKTRGQQVTLSCSPISGHRSVSWYQQTPGQGLQFLFEYFSETQRNKGNFPGRFSGRQFSNSRSEMNVSTLELGDSALYLCASSSLAGASYNEQFFGPGTRLTVL.

Only a few counts were recorded for this clone. The chain uses TRBV5-6 and TRBJ1-6, with D possibly being TRBD1 (5 bases). The CDR3 is 13 amino acids. Germline CDR1 SGHDT, CDR2 YYEEEE. V was pared by 4 bases and J by 14 bases, with 16 bases between. The CDR3 DNA reads TGTGCCAGCAGCCGTCCTTCCCGGGACTCCCTCCACTTT. Translated, it gives CASSRPSRDSLHF.

This clone occurred once. The chain joins TRBV28 to TRBJ2-1; D is uncertain. The CDR3 length is 15 residues. Germline V gives CDR1 MDHEN, CDR2 SYDVKM. The V end was cut by 5 bases, the J end by 0 bases, with 11 bases between. The DNA of the CDR3 is TGTGCCAGCAGTCCCAGCCCGAGCTCCTACAATGAGCAGTTCTTC. This codes for CASSPSPSSYNEQFF.

The V gene is TRBV27, the J gene TRBJ2-1; D tentatively reads TRBD1 or TRBD2 (6 bases each). From germline, CDR1 is MNHEY and CDR2 SMNVEV (reference sequence). The CDR3 loop spans 16 amino acids. Trimming stripped 6 bases from V and 9 bases from J, with 24 bases between. CDR3 nucleotides: TGTGCCAGCAGGCCCGCCGGAGGGGGATTATTTAGTGAGCAGTTCTTC. Translating gives CASRPAGGGLFSEQFF.

This clone has only one observation. The chain is built from TRBV7-2 and TRBJ1-5; TRBD1 aligns across 9 bases. Germline V gene lookup returns CDR1 SGHTA and CDR2 FQGNSA. V lost 4 bases to trimming and J lost 7 bases; unmatched junction nucleotides: 8. This CDR3 is built from 15 residues. CDR3 nucleotides: TGTGCCAGCAGCTCGAAGACAGGGGGTCGGCAGCCCCAGCATTTT. Translating gives CASSSKTGGRQPQHF.